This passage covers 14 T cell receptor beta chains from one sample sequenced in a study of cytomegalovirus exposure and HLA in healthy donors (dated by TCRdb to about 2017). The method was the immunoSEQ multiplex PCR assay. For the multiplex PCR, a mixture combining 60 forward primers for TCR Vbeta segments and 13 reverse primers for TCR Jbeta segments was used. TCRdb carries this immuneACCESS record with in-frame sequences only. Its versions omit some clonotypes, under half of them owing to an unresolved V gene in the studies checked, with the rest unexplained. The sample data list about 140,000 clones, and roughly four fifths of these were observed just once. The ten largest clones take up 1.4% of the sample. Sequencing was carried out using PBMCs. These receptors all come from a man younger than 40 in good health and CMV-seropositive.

The DNA of the CDR3 is TGTGCCAGCAGTTTGGCCGGAAAGCTGTCTAGCGATGTAGCCAAAAACATTCAGTACTTC. Translated: CASSLAGKLSSDVAKNIQYF. V is TRBV28 and J is TRBJ2-4, with TRBD2 as a possible D gene (6 bases). This CDR3 contains 20 residues. Germline assignment: CDR1 MDHEN and CDR2 SYDVKM. Trimming took 3 bases from V and 0 from J, leaving 24 bases between them.

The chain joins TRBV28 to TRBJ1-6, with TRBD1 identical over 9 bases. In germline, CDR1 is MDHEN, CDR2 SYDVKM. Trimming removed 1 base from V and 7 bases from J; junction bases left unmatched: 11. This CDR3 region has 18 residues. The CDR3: CASSLFAGQGDSNSPLHF. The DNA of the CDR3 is TGTGCCAGCAGTTTATTTGCGGGACAGGGAGACTCAAATTCACCCCTCCACTTT.

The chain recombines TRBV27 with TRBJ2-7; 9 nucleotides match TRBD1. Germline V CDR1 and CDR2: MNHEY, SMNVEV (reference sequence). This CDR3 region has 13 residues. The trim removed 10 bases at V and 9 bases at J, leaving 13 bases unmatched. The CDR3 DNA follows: TGTGCCACCTCCGGGACAGGGTTATTAACGCAGTACTTC. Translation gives CATSGTGLLTQYF.

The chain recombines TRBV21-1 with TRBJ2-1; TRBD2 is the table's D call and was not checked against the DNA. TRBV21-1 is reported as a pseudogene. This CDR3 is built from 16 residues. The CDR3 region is CASRGGGLSSYNEQFF. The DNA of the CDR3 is TGTGCCAGCCGAGGGGGGGGGCTAAGCTCCTACAATGAGCAGTTCTTC.

CDR3 sequence: CASSNAGQTYNEQFF. CDR3 bases: TGCGCCAGCAGTAATGCAGGACAGACTTACAATGAGCAGTTCTTC. This sequence joins TRBV10-1 and TRBJ2-1; weak D call: TRBD1 (6 bases). CDR3 size: 15 residues. Germline values: CDR1 WNHNN, CDR2 SYGVQD (reference sequence). Trimming stripped 5 bases from V and 4 bases from J, with 15 bases between.

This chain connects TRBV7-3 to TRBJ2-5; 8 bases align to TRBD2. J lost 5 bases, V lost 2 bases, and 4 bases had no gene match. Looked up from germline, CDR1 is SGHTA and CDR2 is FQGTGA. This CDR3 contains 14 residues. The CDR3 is CASSLSGGHETQYF. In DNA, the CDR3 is TGTGCCAGCAGCTTATCGGGGGGGCACGAGACCCAGTACTTC.

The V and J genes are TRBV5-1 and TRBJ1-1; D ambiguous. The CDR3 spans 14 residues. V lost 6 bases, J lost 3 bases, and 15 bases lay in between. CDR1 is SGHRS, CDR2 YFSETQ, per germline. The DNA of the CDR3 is TGCGCCAGCACCAAATCCAGCGCGGACACTGAAGCTTTCTTT. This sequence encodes CASTKSSADTEAFF.

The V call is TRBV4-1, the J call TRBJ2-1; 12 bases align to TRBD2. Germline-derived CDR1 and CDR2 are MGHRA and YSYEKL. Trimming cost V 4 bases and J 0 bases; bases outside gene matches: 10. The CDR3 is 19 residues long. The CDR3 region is CASSPPGTSGPRSYNEQFF. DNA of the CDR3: TGCGCCAGCAGCCCCCCTGGGACTAGCGGGCCCCGCTCCTACAATGAGCAGTTCTTC.

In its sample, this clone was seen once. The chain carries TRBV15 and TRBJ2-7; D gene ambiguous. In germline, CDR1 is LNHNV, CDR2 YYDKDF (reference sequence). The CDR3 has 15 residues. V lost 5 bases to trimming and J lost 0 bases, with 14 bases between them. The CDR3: CATSQKYSYSYEQYF. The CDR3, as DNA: TGTGCCACCAGCCAGAAGTACAGCTACTCCTACGAGCAGTACTTC. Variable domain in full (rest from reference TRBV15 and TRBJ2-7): DAMVIQNPRYQVTQFGKPVTLSCSQTLNHNVMYWYQQKSSQAPKLLFHYYDKDFNNEADTPDNFQSRRPNTSFCFLDIRSPGLGDTAMYLCATSQKYSYSYEQYFGPGTRLTVT.

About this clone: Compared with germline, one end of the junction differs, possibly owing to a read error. The CDR3 coding sequence is TGTTCCAGCAGCTTGGGGGAGGGTGAGCAGTTCTTC. Encoded protein: CSSSLGEGEQFF. The rearrangement links TRBV7-9 to TRBJ2-1, with TRBD2 matching over 7 bases. CDR3 length equals 12 residues. Germline V gene sequence: CDR1 SEHNR, CDR2 FQNEAQ (reference sequence).

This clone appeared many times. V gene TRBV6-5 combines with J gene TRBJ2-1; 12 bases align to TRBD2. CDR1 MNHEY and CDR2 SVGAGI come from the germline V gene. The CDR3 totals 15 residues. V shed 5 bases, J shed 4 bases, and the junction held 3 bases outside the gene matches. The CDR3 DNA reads TGTGCCAGCAGTCGAGGACTAGCGGGATACAATGAGCAGTTCTTC. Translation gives CASSRGLAGYNEQFF.

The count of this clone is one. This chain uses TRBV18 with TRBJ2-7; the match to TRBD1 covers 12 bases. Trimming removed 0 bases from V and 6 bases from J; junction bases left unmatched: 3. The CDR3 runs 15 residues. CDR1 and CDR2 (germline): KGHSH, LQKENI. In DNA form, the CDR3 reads TGTGCCAGCTCACCACCGGGACAGGGGGCGGTCGAGCAGTACTTC. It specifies CASSPPGQGAVEQYF.

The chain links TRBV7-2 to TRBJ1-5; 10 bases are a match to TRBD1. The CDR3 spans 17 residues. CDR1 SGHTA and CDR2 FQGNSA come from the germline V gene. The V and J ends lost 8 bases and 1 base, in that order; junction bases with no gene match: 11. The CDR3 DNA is TGTGCCAGCTCCCATGGGGGGACAGGGGCCAGCAATCAGCCCCAGCATTTT. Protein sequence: CASSHGGTGASNQPQHF.

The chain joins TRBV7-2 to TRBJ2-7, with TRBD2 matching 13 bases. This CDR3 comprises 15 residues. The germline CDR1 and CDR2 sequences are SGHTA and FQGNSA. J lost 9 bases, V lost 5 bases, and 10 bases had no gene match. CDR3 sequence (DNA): TGTGCCAGCAGCGCAGGACTAGCGGGAGACGTGCGGCAGTACTTC. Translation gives CASSAGLAGDVRQYF.